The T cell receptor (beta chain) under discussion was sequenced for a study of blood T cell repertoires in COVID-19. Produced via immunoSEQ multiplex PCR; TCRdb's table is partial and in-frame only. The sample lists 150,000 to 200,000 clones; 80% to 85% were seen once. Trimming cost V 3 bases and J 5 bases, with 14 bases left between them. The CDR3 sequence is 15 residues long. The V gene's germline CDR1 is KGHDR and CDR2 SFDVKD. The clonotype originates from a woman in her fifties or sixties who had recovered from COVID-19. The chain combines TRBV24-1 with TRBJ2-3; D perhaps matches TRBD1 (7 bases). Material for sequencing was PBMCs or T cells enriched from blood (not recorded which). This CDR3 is CATSDPRGAGDTQYF. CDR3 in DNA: TGTGCCACCAGTGATCCCAGGGGGGCGGGAGATACGCAGTATTTT.